This is a list of T cell receptor beta chains from one sample in a study of T cells in Graves' hyperthyroidism and ophthalmopathy. Each CDR3 protein is one row after TCRdb ran MiXCR on the multiplex PCR reads. Of about 840,000 distinct CDR3 sequences in the sample, approximately 40% were seen once. Sequencing was done on a sample of blood. The receptors originated from a man between 18 and 35 years old with Graves' hyperthyroidism. The CDR3 runs from the conserved cysteine through the conserved F or W. Fields, in order: J gene, V gene, D gene, clone size, CDR3 protein, CDR3 DNA. D genes are given only for firm matches. Rows may omit the clone size; those that give it use once, few, many or a size class.

>TRBJ2-5|TRBV29-1|-|many
CSVSRGGSMETQYF
TGCAGCGTTTCCAGGGGAGGGAGTATGGAGACCCAGTACTTC
>TRBJ1-5|TRBV10-3|-|-
CASSDQQISNQPQHF
TGTGCCAGCAGTGACCAACAGATTAGCAATCAGCCCCAGCATTTT
>TRBJ2-7|TRBV19|TRBD1|-
CASSAATGSYEQYF
TGTGCCAGTAGTGCCGCGACAGGGTCCTACGAGCAGTACTTC
>TRBJ2-5|TRBV14|TRBD2|-
CASSPGLAGVTQETQYF
TGTGCCAGCAGCCCAGGACTAGCGGGAGTCACCCAAGAGACCCAGTACTTC
>TRBJ2-7|TRBV29-1|TRBD2|many
CSVLREAGGGEQYF
TGCAGCGTTCTCCGGGAAGCGGGAGGTGGCGAGCAGTACTTC
>TRBJ2-7|TRBV20-1|TRBD2|many
CSARGLAGEQYF
TGCAGTGCTAGGGGACTAGCGGGTGAGCAGTACTTC
>TRBJ1-1|TRBV7-9|-|few
CASSLGPADQYTEAFF
TGTGCCAGCAGCTTAGGCCCCGCAGACCAGTACACTGAAGCTTTCTTT
>TRBJ2-5|TRBV15|-|-
CATSRDLGTKETQYF
TGTGCCACCAGCAGAGATCTTGGGACGAAAGAGACCCAGTACTTC
>TRBJ1-2|TRBV19|-|many
CASSTWDTPNYGYTF
TGTGCCAGTAGTACTTGGGACACTCCTAACTATGGCTACACCTTC
>TRBJ1-2|TRBV6-1|-|many
CAIRTAGYGYTF
TGTGCCATCAGGACAGCGGGCTATGGCTACACCTTC
>TRBJ1-2|TRBV29-1|-|few
CSVLTRLDHRNYGYTF
TGCAGCGTCCTGACAAGGCTGGACCATCGAAACTATGGCTACACCTTC
>TRBJ1-1|TRBV19|-|many
CASSPLAAEAFF
TGTGCCAGTAGTCCCCTGGCGGCTGAAGCTTTCTTT
>TRBJ2-2|TRBV12-3/TRBV12-4|-|-
CASNGELFF
TGTGCCAGCAATGGGGAGCTGTTTTTT
>TRBJ2-5|TRBV5-5|TRBD2|few
CASSRTSGSGKTQYF
TGTGCCAGCAGCCGGACTAGCGGGAGTGGAAAGACCCAGTACTTC
>TRBJ2-6|TRBV25-1|-|many
CASSESGSSGANVLTF
TGTGCCAGCAGTGAATCGGGGAGCTCTGGGGCCAACGTCCTGACTTTC
>TRBJ2-7|TRBV7-8|-|-
CAWSSIAEQYF
TGTGCCTGGAGTTCCATCGCCGAGCAGTACTTC
>TRBJ1-1|TRBV2|TRBD1|-
CASSLHGQGVTEAFF
TGTGCCAGCAGTCTACACGGACAGGGAGTCACTGAAGCTTTCTTT
>TRBJ1-1|TRBV5-1|-|-
CASSQERGRRENEAFF
TGCGCCAGCAGCCAAGAAAGGGGACGGAGGGAGAATGAAGCTTTCTTT
>TRBJ1-1|TRBV7-2|-|-
CASSLETGGLTEAFF
TGTGCCAGCAGCTTGGAGACTGGGGGATTAACCGAAGCTTTCTTT
>TRBJ1-6|TRBV25-1|-|-
CASRVGYNSPLHF
TGTGCCAGCAGGGTCGGTTATAATTCACCCCTCCACTTT
>TRBJ1-1|TRBV7-9|-|-
CASSQERRGTTEAFF
TGCGCCAGCAGCCAAGAGCGGAGGGGAACCACTGAAGCTTTCTTT
>TRBJ2-7|TRBV25-1|-|many
CASSPWDTYEQYF
TGTGCCAGCAGTCCCTGGGACACCTACGAGCAGTACTTC
>TRBJ1-1|TRBV7-9|TRBD1|-
CASSPRDRVFPEAFF
TGTGCCAGCAGCCCCCGGGACAGGGTTTTCCCTGAAGCTTTCTTT
>TRBJ2-7|TRBV4-2|-|-
CASSQDRDFSYEQYF
TGTGCCAGCAGCCAAGATAGAGACTTTTCCTACGAGCAGTACTTC
>TRBJ2-7|TRBV20-1|TRBD1|-
CSARRTGWRYEQYF
TGCAGTGCTAGACGGACAGGGTGGAGGTACGAGCAGTACTTC
>TRBJ2-7|TRBV2|-|once
CASSRSRERLYEQYF
TGTGCCAGCAGCCGAAGCCGAGAGCGCCTCTACGAGCAGTACTTC
>TRBJ1-3|TRBV19|TRBD1|many
CASSDRGTNTIYF
TGTGCCAGTAGTGACAGGGGGACGAACACCATATATTTT
>TRBJ2-6|TRBV4-1|-|-
CASSQRTIQGSGANVLTF
TGCGCCAGCAGCCAAAGAACAATACAGGGCTCTGGGGCCAACGTCCTGACTTTC
>TRBJ2-2|TRBV2|-|once
CASRRESIGELFF
TGTGCCAGCAGACGAGAATCGATCGGGGAGCTGTTTTTT
>TRBJ2-7|TRBV29-1|-|-
CSVEGGSGQYF
TGCAGCGTTGAAGGGGGAAGCGGGCAGTACTTC
>TRBJ1-2|TRBV5-5|-|-
CASSLGREAAYGHTF
TGTGCCAGCAGCTTGGGAAGGGAGGCGGCCTATGGCCACACCTTC
>TRBJ2-6|TRBV15|-|many
CATSREGTGANVLTF
TGTGCCACCAGCAGAGAGGGGACTGGGGCCAACGTCCTGACTTTC
>TRBJ1-2|TRBV6-2/TRBV6-3|TRBD1|-
CASRTLGTGDYGYTF
TGTGCCAGCAGGACACTCGGGACAGGGGACTATGGCTACACCTTC